These 10 T cell receptor beta chains originate from one sample sequenced in a study of regulatory T cells in long-lasting Graves disease. Indicated time point: newly diagnosed GD, antithyroid drugs for less than 3 months. From PBMCs, RNA was extracted and then used to make the TCR library. Arm-PCR of CDR3 regions with iRepertoire HTBI primers generated TCR beta libraries. From the multiplex PCR reads, TCRdb called clonotypes with MiXCR, one entry per CDR3 protein. Here the sample spans about 210,000 distinct CDR3 sequences, approximately 19% being singletons. These data also featured in a second study, about T cells in Graves' hyperthyroidism and ophthalmopathy.

Sequencing used peripheral blood mononuclear cells (PBMCs), obtained at new diagnosis, from a patient treated with antithyroid drugs. The receptors were sampled from a woman aged 25 to 39 with Graves disease.

V usage is TRBV12-3 or TRBV12-4 and J usage is TRBJ2-3, with TRBD2 as a possible D gene (6 bases). Trimming cost V 5 bases and J 8 bases, with 11 bases left between them. This CDR3 has 12 residues. Here the CDR3 DNA reads TGTGCCAGCAGTCACCGGGACTTTACGCAGTATTTT. Translated: CASSHRDFTQYF.

This clonotype was seen many times. V and J are TRBV19 and TRBJ1-5, with 7 bases lining up with TRBD1. J gave up 4 bases and V 6 bases, and 12 bases lay outside the gene matches. CDR1 LNHDA and CDR2 SQIVND come from the germline V gene (reference sequence). This CDR3 contains 16 residues. CDR3: CASSPIPARGNQPQHF. DNA of the CDR3: TGTGCCAGTAGCCCCATCCCGGCCAGGGGGAATCAGCCCCAGCATTTT.

This clonotype was seen a handful of times. The chain joins TRBV15 to TRBJ2-5, with a possible D match to TRBD1 (6 bases). CDR3 size: 14 residues. Trimming stripped 4 bases from V and 1 base from J, with 10 bases between. Germline CDR1 is LNHNV and CDR2 is YYDKDF (reference sequence). The CDR3 sequence is CATSNRDTQETQYF. The CDR3 DNA reads TGTGCCACCAGCAATCGGGACACCCAAGAGACCCAGTACTTC.

In its sample, this clonotype was seen many times. This may arise from a read error, as a much more abundant clone is one base away. The chain is built from TRBV12-3 or TRBV12-4 and TRBJ1-1; the D gene is possibly TRBD1 (5 bases). V shed 5 bases and J shed 4 bases, with 11 bases lying between them. The CDR3 contains 13 residues. CDR3 protein: CASSIRGTTEAFF. The CDR3 nucleotides are TGTGCCAGCAGTATCCGGGGGACCACTGAAGCTTTCTTT.

The rearrangement uses TRBV5-6 and TRBJ2-1; 7 nucleotides agree with TRBD1. Trimming cost V 9 bases and J 2 bases; bases outside gene matches: 11. The CDR3 is 15 residues long. Germline CDR1 is SGHDT and CDR2 is YYEEEE. The CDR3 region has the DNA TGTGCCAATCAATTCCGGGACAGACCCTACAATGAGCAGTTCTTC. Amino acid sequence: CANQFRDRPYNEQFF. The variable domain in full, completed from reference TRBV5-6 and TRBJ2-1, reads DAGVTQSPTHLIKTRGQQVTLRCSPKSGHDTVSWYQQALGQGPQFIFQYYEEEERQRGNFPDRFSGHQFPNYSSELNVNALLLGDSALYLCANQFRDRPYNEQFFGPGTRLTVL.

This clonotype was observed many times. The gene calls are TRBV6-1 and TRBJ2-7, with TRBD2 as a possible D gene (5 bases). The V end lost 3 bases, the J end lost 0 bases, and 12 bases lay between the germline ends. Germline V gene sequence: CDR1 MNHNS, CDR2 SASEGT. The CDR3 extends over 15 amino acids. Here the CDR3 DNA reads TGTGCCAGCAGTGATCCGTCGGGAATCTCCTACGAGCAGTACTTC. It codes for CASSDPSGISYEQYF.

This clonotype was seen many times. The rearrangement links TRBV12-3 or TRBV12-4 to TRBJ2-7; D perhaps matches TRBD1 (5 bases). Trimming pared 4 bases from V and 0 bases from J, leaving 10 bases between. The CDR3 consists of 14 residues. The CDR3 loop reads CASSSTANSYEQYF. CDR3 nucleotide sequence: TGTGCCAGCAGTTCGACAGCAAACTCCTACGAGCAGTACTTC.

This clonotype came up a few times. DNA for the CDR3: TGTGCCAGTAGGATAAGCTCCTATAATTCACCCCTCCACTTT. Its protein product is CASRISSYNSPLHF. The chain has TRBV19 and TRBJ1-6; D gene unclear. CDR3 size: 14 residues. V shed 6 bases and J shed 0 bases, with 6 bases lying between them. CDR1 is LNHDA, CDR2 SQIVND, per germline (reference sequence).

This clonotype was seen ten or more times. V is TRBV11-3 and J is TRBJ2-1, with D perhaps given as TRBD1 or TRBD2 (5 bases each). V lost 1 base to trimming and J lost 0 bases, with 13 bases between them. The CDR3 runs 17 residues. Germline assignment: CDR1 SGHNT and CDR2 YENEEA. The CDR3 here is CASSLAQWGYSYNEQFF. In nucleotides, the CDR3 is TGTGCCAGCAGCTTAGCACAATGGGGGTACTCCTACAATGAGCAGTTCTTC.

This clonotype was picked up many times. V usage is TRBV6-1 and J usage is TRBJ1-2; weak D call: TRBD1 (5 bases). The V and J ends lost 3 bases and 4 bases respectively, with 18 bases between them. The CDR3 sequence is 16 residues long. From germline, CDR1 is MNHNS and CDR2 SASEGT. The CDR3 coding sequence is TGTGCCAGCAGTGACGCCCCGGGGCAACGTCGCTATGGCTACACCTTC. Protein sequence: CASSDAPGQRRYGYTF.